Sequencing of this T cell receptor beta chain was carried out in a study of spatial heterogeneity in lung cancer. Time point reported: sample taken at primary tumor resection. Tumor, nontumor lung or frozen PBMC supplied whole RNA, sequenced without sorting. Untreated early-stage non-small cell lung cancer patients, some 70 in total, were the donors. The CDR3 is 13 amino acids. Trimming removed 7 bases from V and 2 bases from J; junction bases left unmatched: 3. Germline assignment: CDR1 LNHDA and CDR2 SQIVND (reference sequence). A single record per CDR3 protein comes from TCRdb applying MiXCR to the 5' RACE reads. The sample records tens of thousands of distinct CDR3 sequences, around 6.7% being singletons.

This chain links TRBV19 with TRBJ1-2; 8 bases agree with TRBD1. The TCR was taken from a female donor with early-stage non-small cell lung cancer. Sequencing was performed on PBMCs, taken at surgery. The chain's CDR3 is CASMGQENYGYTF. CDR3 DNA sequence: TGTGCCAGTATGGGACAGGAAAACTATGGCTACACCTTC.